The next 18 T cell receptor beta chains were all read from a single sample in a study of T cell responses to AZD1222 COVID-19 vaccine. The repertoire was sequenced with immunoSEQ multiplex PCR; TCRdb's copy has only in-frame clones and lacks some. The sample shows approximately 73,000 clones, 84% of them seen only once. The specimen comprised peripheral blood, sampled on day 0 of AZD1222 vaccination. The receptors here all came from an adult in good health.

The genes are TRBV2 and TRBJ1-1; perhaps TRBD1 as D (6 bases). CDR1 is SNHLY and CDR2 is FYNNEI in the germline V gene. The CDR3 loop spans 12 amino acids. Trimming removed 5 bases from V and 4 bases from J, with 8 bases in between. Here the CDR3 reads CASSTGFTEAFF. The CDR3 DNA follows: TGTGCCAGCAGTACAGGGTTCACTGAAGCTTTCTTT.

The chain joins TRBV5-1 to TRBJ2-3, with D possibly called TRBD1 or TRBD2 (5 bases each). Germline CDR1 SGHRS, CDR2 YFSETQ. The length of the CDR3 is 14 residues. V was cut by 7 bases and J by 6 bases, with 18 bases left in between. The CDR3 region has the DNA TGCGCCAGCGACACCGGGACCCTGGGGGATACGCAGTATTTT. It translates to CASDTGTLGDTQYF.

In the case of this clone: Sequence at one end of the junction differs from germline and may be a read error. In the same sample, other DNA sequences code for this CDR3. The V call is TRBV15, the J call TRBJ1-5; 10 bases fit TRBD1. This CDR3 is 20 amino acids long. CDR1 is LNHNV, CDR2 YYDKDF, per germline (reference sequence). For the CDR3, the DNA is TGTGCCACTAGCAGAGATTCCGGGACAGGGGACTACTATAGCAATCAGCCCCAGCATTTT. Translating it yields CATSRDSGTGDYYSNQPQHF. Full variable domain (missing parts from reference TRBV15 and TRBJ1-5): DAMVIQNPRYQVTQFGKPVTLSCSQTLNHNVMYWYQQKSSQAPKLLFHYYDKDFNNEADTPDNFQSRRPNTSFCFLDIRSPGLGDTAMYLCATSRDSGTGDYYSNQPQHFGDGTRLSIL.

This chain joins TRBV2 and TRBJ2-5; D call uncertain. Deletions cut 6 bases from V and 5 bases from J, with 16 bases between. This CDR3 has 14 residues. The V gene's germline CDR1 is SNHLY and CDR2 FYNNEI. The CDR3 bases are TGTGCCAGCAGCCCTGGACGGATTAGCGAGACCCAGTACTTC. Its protein is CASSPGRISETQYF.

V gene TRBV4-2 combines with J gene TRBJ2-3; unclear D gene. The CDR3 covers 14 residues. From germline, CDR1 is LGHNA and CDR2 YNFKEQ. V lost 1 base and J lost 4, with 9 bases in between. The DNA of the CDR3 is TGTGCCAGCAGCCAAGGGGTCGAATCAGATACGCAGTATTTT. Translating it yields CASSQGVESDTQYF.

This chain uses TRBV4-2 with TRBJ1-4; 8 positions agree with TRBD1. After removal of 1 base from V and 7 bases from J, the junction contained 8 bases not matched to a gene. Germline CDR1 and CDR2: LGHNA and YNFKEQ. The CDR3 length is 16 residues. The CDR3 loop is CASSQVRETGGEKLFF. Here the CDR3 DNA reads TGTGCCAGCAGCCAAGTTCGGGAAACAGGGGGTGAAAAACTGTTTTTT.

The V call is TRBV10-1, the J call TRBJ2-6; tentatively, D is TRBD1 or TRBD2 (5 bases each). CDR1 and CDR2 (germline): WNHNN, SYGVQD (reference sequence). This CDR3 is 17 amino acids long. The V gene lost 3 bases and the J gene lost 0 bases, with 12 bases spanning the gap. In DNA, the CDR3 is TGCGCCAGCAGTGAAGGGGACGGCGGCTCTGGGGCCAACGTCCTGACTTTC. Amino acid sequence: CASSEGDGGSGANVLTF.

The rearrangement links TRBV24-1 to TRBJ2-3; no firm D call. V gave up 5 bases and J gave up 2 bases, with 13 bases separating them. Germline V CDR1 and CDR2: KGHDR, SFDVKD. The CDR3 is 15 residues long. CDR3: CATSARGRLTDTQYF. The DNA for the CDR3 is TGTGCCACCAGTGCCCGTGGACGCCTCACAGATACGCAGTATTTT.

The V call is TRBV6-6, the J call TRBJ1-2; TRBD1 agrees at 9 bases. This CDR3 is built from 15 residues. The germline gives CDR1 MNHNY, CDR2 SVGAGI (reference sequence). V lost 0 bases, J lost 3 bases, and 2 bases stayed unmatched. The CDR3 protein is CASSYSGDRDYGYTF. In nucleotides, the CDR3 is TGTGCCAGCAGTTACTCTGGGGACAGGGACTATGGCTACACCTTC.

This chain joins TRBV5-1 and TRBJ1-2; D remains unclear. The germline CDR1 and CDR2 sequences are SGHRS and YFSETQ. Trimming stripped 0 bases from V and 0 bases from J, with 9 bases between. The CDR3 is 15 residues long. The CDR3 sequence: CASSLGPDPNYGYTF. The CDR3 DNA reads as TGCGCCAGCAGCTTGGGGCCGGACCCTAACTATGGCTACACCTTC.

V is TRBV11-2 and J is TRBJ2-3; D is uncertain. The CDR3 has 13 residues. The germline V and J ends were trimmed by 0 bases and 4 bases, with 5 bases remaining between them. Germline values: CDR1 SGHAT, CDR2 FQNNGV. CDR3 DNA sequence: TGTGCCAGCAGCTTAGATGAGTCAGATACGCAGTATTTT. Translated, it gives CASSLDESDTQYF.

V and J are TRBV5-4 and TRBJ2-1; 8 bases fit TRBD2. CDR1 is SGHNT and CDR2 is YYREEE in the germline V gene (reference sequence). The CDR3 has 15 amino acids. V shed 1 base, J shed 2 bases, and the junction held 2 bases outside the gene matches. The CDR3 loop reads CASSLTSGTYNEQFF. For the CDR3, the DNA is TGTGCCAGCAGCTTGACTAGCGGAACCTACAATGAGCAGTTCTTC.

The rearrangement joins TRBV10-2 to TRBJ1-2; 7 bases match TRBD1. After removal of 7 bases from V and 4 bases from J, the junction contained 3 bases not matched to a gene. Germline V lookup: CDR1 WSHSY, CDR2 SAAADI. This CDR3 spans 12 amino acids. CDR3 residues: CASMGQIYGYTF. The CDR3 DNA is TGCGCCAGCATGGGACAGATCTATGGCTACACCTTC.

The chain uses TRBV7-8 and TRBJ1-1; maybe TRBD1 (5 bases). CDR1 and CDR2 (germline): SGHVS, FQNEAQ. The V end lost 4 bases, the J end lost 4 bases, and 10 bases lay between the germline ends. There are 13 residues in the CDR3. The CDR3 sequence: CASSSNQGTEAFF. The CDR3 nucleotides read TGTGCCAGCAGCTCTAACCAGGGCACTGAAGCTTTCTTT.

This chain joins TRBV25-1 and TRBJ1-3; 9 bases map to TRBD1. The J segment lost 0 bases and the V segment lost 6 bases, leaving 3 bases of the junction unmatched. CDR1 and CDR2 from the germline V gene are MGHDK and SYGVNS. The CDR3 covers 15 residues. The CDR3 spells CASSPDRGSGNTIYF. In nucleotides, the CDR3 is TGTGCCAGCAGCCCGGACAGGGGCTCTGGAAACACCATATATTTT.

The gene calls are TRBV6-1 and TRBJ2-1, with TRBD2 matching over 8 bases. Germline CDR1 reads MNHNS; CDR2 reads SASEGT. The CDR3 loop spans 16 amino acids. The junction had 8 bases not matched to a gene; V was cut back by 0 bases and J by 7 bases. The CDR3: CASSEAAAGGANEQFF. The CDR3 nucleotides read TGTGCCAGCAGTGAAGCTGCAGCCGGGGGGGCTAATGAGCAGTTCTTC.

The chain combines TRBV11-2 with TRBJ2-7, with unresolved D. Germline CDR1 and CDR2: SGHAT and FQNNGV. V shed 4 bases and J shed 2 bases, with 12 bases lying between them. The CDR3 loop spans 14 amino acids. The CDR3 is CASSSLRIPYEQYF. CDR3 nucleotides: TGTGCCAGCAGCTCCCTCCGAATACCCTACGAGCAGTACTTC.

The rearrangement uses TRBV12-3 or TRBV12-4 and TRBJ1-2; TRBD1 is a possible D gene (5 bases). V lost 5 bases, J lost 8 bases, and 15 bases lay in between. The CDR3 has 13 amino acids. Written as DNA, the CDR3 is TGTGCCAGCAGTCTCGGCCTTGACAGAGGCTACACCTTC. Translated: CASSLGLDRGYTF.